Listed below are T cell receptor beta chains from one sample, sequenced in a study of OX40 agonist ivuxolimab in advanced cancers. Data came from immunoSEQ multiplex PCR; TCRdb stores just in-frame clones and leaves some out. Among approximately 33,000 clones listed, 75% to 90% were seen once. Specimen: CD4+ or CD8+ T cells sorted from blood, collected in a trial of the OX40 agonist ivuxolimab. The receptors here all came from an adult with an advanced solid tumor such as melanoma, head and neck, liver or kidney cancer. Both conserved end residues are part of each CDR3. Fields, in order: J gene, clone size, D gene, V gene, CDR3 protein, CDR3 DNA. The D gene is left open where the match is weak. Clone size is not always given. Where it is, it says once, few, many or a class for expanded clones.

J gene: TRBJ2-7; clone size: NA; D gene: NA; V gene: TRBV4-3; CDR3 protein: CASSQDNGYEQYF; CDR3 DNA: TGCGCCAGCAGCCAAGATAACGGCTACGAGCAGTACTTC
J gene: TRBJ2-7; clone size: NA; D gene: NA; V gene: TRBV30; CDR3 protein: CAWSPGLIEQYF; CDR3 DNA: TGTGCCTGGAGCCCCGGACTCATTGAGCAGTACTTC
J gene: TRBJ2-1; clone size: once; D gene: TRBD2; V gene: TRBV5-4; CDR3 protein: CASSFGGREYNEQFF; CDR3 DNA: TGTGCCAGCAGCTTTGGCGGGAGGGAATACAATGAGCAGTTCTTC
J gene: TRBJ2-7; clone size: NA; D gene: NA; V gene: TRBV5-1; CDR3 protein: CASSLAGSYEQYF; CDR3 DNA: TGCGCCAGCAGCTTGGCGGGCTCCTACGAGCAGTACTTC
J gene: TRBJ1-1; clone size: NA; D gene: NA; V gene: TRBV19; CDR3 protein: CASSILRGGSTEAFF; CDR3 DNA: TGTGCCAGTAGTATCCTCAGGGGAGGTAGCACTGAAGCTTTCTTT
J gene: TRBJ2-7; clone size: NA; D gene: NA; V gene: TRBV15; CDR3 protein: CATTPGSSEQYF; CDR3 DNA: TGTGCCACCACCCCGGGGTCCTCCGAGCAGTACTTC
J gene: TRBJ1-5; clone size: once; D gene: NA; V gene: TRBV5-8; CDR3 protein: CASSPVRGVQPQHF; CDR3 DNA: TGTGCCAGCAGCCCGGTAAGGGGCGTTCAGCCCCAGCATTTT
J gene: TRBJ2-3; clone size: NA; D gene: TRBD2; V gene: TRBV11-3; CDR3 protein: CASSSGLARADTQYF; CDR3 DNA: TGTGCCAGCAGCTCGGGACTAGCGCGCGCAGATACGCAGTATTTT
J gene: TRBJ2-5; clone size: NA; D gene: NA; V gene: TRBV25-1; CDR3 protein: CASRENREQETQYF; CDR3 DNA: TGTGCCAGCAGGGAAAACAGGGAACAAGAGACCCAGTACTTC
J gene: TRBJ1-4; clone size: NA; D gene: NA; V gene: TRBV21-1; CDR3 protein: CASRTAYKVHNEKLFF; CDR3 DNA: TGTGCCAGCAGGACTGCCTACAAGGTGCATAATGAAAAACTGTTTTTT
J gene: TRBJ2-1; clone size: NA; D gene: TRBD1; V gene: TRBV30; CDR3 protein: CAWSTGQGNYNEQFF; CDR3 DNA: TGTGCCTGGAGTACGGGACAGGGGAATTACAATGAGCAGTTCTTC
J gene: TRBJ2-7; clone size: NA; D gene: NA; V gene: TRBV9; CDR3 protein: CASSVGRGEQYF; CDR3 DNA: TGTGCCAGCAGCGTAGGGAGGGGGGAGCAGTACTTC
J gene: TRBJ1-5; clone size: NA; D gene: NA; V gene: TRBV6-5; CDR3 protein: CASSSDGDSNQPQHF; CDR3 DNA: TGTGCCAGCAGTAGTGATGGGGATAGCAATCAGCCCCAGCATTTT
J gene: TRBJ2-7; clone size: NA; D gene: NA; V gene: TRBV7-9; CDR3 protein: CASSLGGGIPYEQYF; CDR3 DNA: TGTGCCAGCAGCTTAGGTGGGGGGATCCCCTACGAGCAGTACTTC
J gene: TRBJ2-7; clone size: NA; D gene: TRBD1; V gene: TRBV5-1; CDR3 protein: CASSLGGTGSLSYEQYF; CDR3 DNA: TGCGCCAGCAGCTTGGGTGGGACAGGGTCTCTGTCCTACGAGCAGTACTTC
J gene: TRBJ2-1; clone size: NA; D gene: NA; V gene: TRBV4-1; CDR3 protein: CASSQADLNNEQFF; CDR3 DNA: TGCGCCAGCAGCCAAGCGGACTTGAACAATGAGCAGTTCTTC
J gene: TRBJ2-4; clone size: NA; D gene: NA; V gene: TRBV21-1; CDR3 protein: CASRRRGSYVDIQYF; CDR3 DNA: TGTGCCAGCAGAAGGCGGGGTTCTTACGTGGACATTCAGTACTTC
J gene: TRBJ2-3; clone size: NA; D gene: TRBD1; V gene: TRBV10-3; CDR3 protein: CAIRAPTGASTDTQYF; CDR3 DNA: TGTGCCATCAGGGCACCGACAGGGGCAAGCACAGATACGCAGTATTTT
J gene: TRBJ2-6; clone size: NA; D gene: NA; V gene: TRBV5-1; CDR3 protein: CASSLASFSSGANVLTF; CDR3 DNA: TGCGCCAGCAGCTTGGCCAGTTTCAGCTCTGGGGCCAACGTCCTGACTTTC